Following are 16 T cell receptor beta chains from one sample sequenced in a study of OX40 agonist ivuxolimab in advanced cancers. Method: immunoSEQ multiplex PCR; TCRdb's copy keeps in-frame clones and lacks some. The sample contains about 39,000 clones, about 94% of which appear only once. The sample here was CD4+ or CD8+ T cells sorted from blood, taken in a trial of the OX40 agonist ivuxolimab. The source is an adult with an advanced solid tumor such as melanoma, head and neck, liver or kidney cancer.

The chain uses TRBV5-6 and TRBJ2-5, with D possibly TRBD2 on 5 matching bases. CDR3 length: 14 amino acids. Trimming removed 1 base from V and 5 bases from J, with 12 bases in between. Germline lookup yields CDR1 SGHDT and CDR2 YYEEEE. The CDR3 region is CASSLTLSGETQYF. The CDR3 coding sequence is TGTGCCAGCAGCTTGACACTCTCGGGGGAGACCCAGTACTTC.

The gene calls are TRBV19 and TRBJ2-1; D is perhaps TRBD2 (6 bases). V was trimmed by 5 bases and J by 12 bases, leaving 11 bases between them. The CDR3 is 11 residues long. Germline CDR1 is LNHDA and CDR2 is SQIVND (reference sequence). CDR3 protein: CASSGVGGQFF. CDR3 sequence (DNA): TGTGCCAGTAGTGGGGTGGGAGGGCAGTTCTTC.

The chain links TRBV19 to TRBJ2-7; D uncertain. V lost 4 bases, J lost 3 bases, and 7 bases lay in between. The CDR3 spans 12 residues. Germline V gene lookup returns CDR1 LNHDA and CDR2 SQIVND (reference sequence). The CDR3 loop reads CASSTIGYEQYF. The CDR3 bases are TGTGCCAGTAGTACAATCGGCTACGAGCAGTACTTC.

V and J are TRBV5-1 and TRBJ2-1; D unresolved. Germline CDR1 is SGHRS and CDR2 is YFSETQ. The CDR3 consists of 14 residues. V was shortened by 5 bases and J by 6 bases, with 15 bases between the two germline ends. This CDR3 is CASRRSSPSNEQFF. Here the CDR3 DNA reads TGCGCCAGCAGAAGGTCATCCCCTTCCAATGAGCAGTTCTTC.

This chain joins TRBV18 and TRBJ2-3; possible D gene TRBD2, 6 bases. Germline-derived CDR1 and CDR2 are KGHSH and LQKENI. Trimming removed 3 bases at V and 2 bases at J, with 9 bases between. This CDR3 contains 14 residues. The CDR3 region is CASSPLADTDTQYF. CDR3 nucleotides: TGTGCCAGCTCACCCTTAGCGGACACAGATACGCAGTATTTT.

The chain couples TRBV28 to TRBJ1-1; no clear D. The CDR3 covers 12 residues. Germline V CDR1 and CDR2: MDHEN, SYDVKM. V was clipped by 3 bases and J by 8 bases, with 10 bases between them. Here the CDR3 reads CASSLGASEAFF. The CDR3 DNA reads as TGTGCCAGCAGTTTGGGAGCTTCGGAAGCTTTCTTT.

This rearrangement joins TRBV5-1 to TRBJ1-5, with 10 nucleotides matching TRBD1. Losses at the gene ends were 0 bases for V and 7 bases for J; bases not matched to a gene: 7. Germline V CDR1 and CDR2: SGHRS, YFSETQ. The CDR3 is 16 residues long. CDR3 sequence reads: CASSLGTGGSSQPQHF. In DNA form, the CDR3 reads TGCGCCAGCAGCTTGGGGACAGGGGGAAGCAGCCAGCCCCAGCATTTT.

This chain links TRBV21-1 with TRBJ2-2; TRBD1, the D gene given by the table, was not confirmed from the DNA. TRBV21-1 is recorded as a pseudogene. CDR3 length: 18 residues. CDR3 amino acids: CASSKLMGESHVTGELFF. CDR3 nucleotide sequence: TGTGCCAGCAGCAAATTAATGGGCGAAAGTCATGTTACCGGGGAGCTGTTTTTT.

V gene TRBV5-1 combines with J gene TRBJ2-2; a weak D match, TRBD1 (5 bases). CDR1 SGHRS and CDR2 YFSETQ come from the germline V gene. V dropped 1 base and J dropped 5 bases, with 6 bases sitting between them. The CDR3 has 13 amino acids. The CDR3 region has the DNA TGCGCCAGCAGCTTGCAGGGAACCGGGGAGCTGTTTTTT. This gives the protein CASSLQGTGELFF.

V is TRBV10-3 and J is TRBJ2-2, with D unresolved. Germline assignment: CDR1 ENHRY and CDR2 SYGVKD. V lost 2 bases, J lost 4 bases, and 5 bases lay in between. CDR3 size: 13 residues. In DNA, the CDR3 is TGTGCCATCAGTGAGGTTGGCACCGGGGAGCTGTTTTTT. Protein: CAISEVGTGELFF.

The chain uses TRBV19 and TRBJ1-5, with TRBD1 matching over 7 bases. CDR1 and CDR2 (germline): LNHDA, SQIVND (reference sequence). This CDR3 has 17 residues. The J segment lost 0 bases and the V segment lost 5 bases, leaving 10 bases of the junction unmatched. This CDR3 reads CASSPPTGSYSNQPQHF. In DNA form, the CDR3 reads TGTGCCAGTAGTCCACCGACAGGGAGCTATAGCAATCAGCCCCAGCATTTT.

The chain is built from TRBV5-1 and TRBJ1-1, with a tentative D call TRBD1 (6 bases). This CDR3 comprises 14 residues. The germline V and J ends were trimmed by 1 base and 4 bases, with 11 bases remaining between them. Germline V gene sequence: CDR1 SGHRS, CDR2 YFSETQ. CDR3 loop: CASSLTGYGTEAFF. CDR3 sequence (DNA): TGCGCCAGCAGCTTGACAGGGTACGGCACTGAAGCTTTCTTT.

This chain uses TRBV29-1 with TRBJ2-7, with TRBD2 matching 9 bases. Trimming took 4 bases from V and 2 from J; bases not matched to a gene: 6. This CDR3 has 14 residues. Germline V lookup: CDR1 SQVTM, CDR2 ANQGSEA. The CDR3 sequence is CSVALGLAAYEQYF. CDR3 sequence (DNA): TGCAGCGTTGCATTGGGACTAGCAGCCTACGAGCAGTACTTC.

J is TRBJ1-5 and V is TRBV7-9; D is unclear. CDR1 SEHNR and CDR2 FQNEAQ come from the germline V gene (reference sequence). The CDR3 covers 13 residues. The V gene lost 1 base and the J gene lost 9 bases, with 10 bases spanning the gap. The DNA for the CDR3 is TGTGCCAGCAGCTTAGGTGTTGAATCGCCCCAGCATTTT. It is translated as CASSLGVESPQHF.

CDR3 DNA sequence: TGTGCCAGCAGTGAAGCCGGGACAGGGGCCAATGAGCAGTTCTTC. Protein: CASSEAGTGANEQFF. The chain couples TRBV2 to TRBJ2-1, with TRBD1 matching over 10 bases. The CDR3 extends over 15 amino acids. The ends lost 0 bases at V and 6 bases at J; junction bases unmatched: 2. The V gene's germline CDR1 is SNHLY and CDR2 FYNNEI.

The chain is built from TRBV5-1 and TRBJ1-2; weak D call: TRBD1 (6 bases). Trimming took 0 bases from V and 8 from J, leaving 14 bases between them. CDR3 length equals 14 residues. Germline lookup yields CDR1 SGHRS and CDR2 YFSETQ. This chain's CDR3 is CASSLVAGEGGYTF. CDR3 bases: TGCGCCAGCAGCTTGGTCGCAGGGGAAGGCGGCTACACCTTC.